The present entry profiles one TCR beta chain with its context. Its antigen remains unknown. The sample is drawn from a study of shared clonotypes between healthy human individuals. The V end lost 0 bases, the J end lost 3 bases, and 12 bases lay between the germline ends. The CDR3 length is 15 residues. Germline-derived CDR1 and CDR2 are SGDLS and YYNGEE. Study results and caveats: The sole specimen, blood, was sampled, and tissue repertoires likely differ.

In the original analysis: Filtering differed because ImmunoSEQ produced junction-only sequences that carried no quality scores. Some clones are missing from TCRdb's copy, which holds only in-frame ones; the method was immunoSEQ multiplex PCR. The DNA gave D and trimming, while V, J and clone size come from that table. The sample lists hundreds of thousands of clones; around two thirds were seen once. The specimen sequenced was memory CD4+ T cells sorted from blood. As to subset: CD45RA-negative fraction. This TCR was recovered from a woman in her twenties or thirties in good health. This chain uses TRBV9 with TRBJ2-5, with TRBD1 as a possible D gene (5 bases). The CDR3 loop is CASSVDRQIKETQYF. The DNA of the CDR3 is TGTGCCAGCAGCGTAGACCGACAGATTAAAGAGACCCAGTACTTC. Combining the CDR3 with reference TRBV9 and TRBJ2-5 gives the whole variable domain DSGVTQTPKHLITATGQRVTLRCSPRSGDLSVYWYQQSLDQGLQFLIQYYNGEERAKGNILERFSAQQFPDLHSELNLSSLELGDSALYFCASSVDRQIKETQYFGPGTRLLVL.